The rows below give T cell receptor beta chains drawn from one sample of a study of T cell changes during pregnancy in multiple sclerosis. Some clones are missing from TCRdb's copy, which holds only in-frame ones; the method was immunoSEQ multiplex PCR. The sample lists tens of thousands of clones, approximately 93% occurring once. Sequencing was performed on peripheral blood, taken in the second trimester of pregnancy. These receptor sequences come from a female donor with multiple sclerosis, enrolled in a pregnancy study. Each CDR3 is given with its conserved first and last residue. Fields, in order: V gene, clone size, D gene, J gene, CDR3 protein, CDR3 DNA. D genes are given only for firm matches. A clone size is listed for some rows: how often the clone was seen (once, few, many), or a class if it is expanded.

v_gene: TRBV9
abundance: .
d_gene: TRBD1
j_gene: TRBJ1-3
CDR3aa: CASSALQGYGNTIYF
CDR3nt: TGTGCCAGCAGCGCCCTACAGGGGTATGGAAACACCATATATTTT

v_gene: TRBV9
abundance: .
d_gene: TRBD1
j_gene: TRBJ2-2
CDR3aa: CASQDRESPGELFF
CDR3nt: TGTGCCAGCCAGGACAGGGAGAGTCCCGGGGAGCTGTTTTTT

v_gene: TRBV5-1
abundance: .
d_gene: TRBD1
j_gene: TRBJ2-7
CDR3aa: CASSHAGTGSYEQYF
CDR3nt: TGCGCCAGCAGTCATGCCGGGACAGGGTCCTACGAGCAGTACTTC

v_gene: TRBV6-5
abundance: .
d_gene: TRBD2
j_gene: TRBJ2-1
CDR3aa: CASSSGLAGGPQFF
CDR3nt: TGTGCCAGCAGTTCGGGACTAGCGGGGGGCCCCCAGTTCTTC

v_gene: TRBV5-1
abundance: .
d_gene: .
j_gene: TRBJ2-1
CDR3aa: CASSLAALNNEQFF
CDR3nt: TGCGCCAGCAGCTTGGCTGCGCTGAACAATGAGCAGTTCTTC

v_gene: TRBV21-1
abundance: .
d_gene: .
j_gene: TRBJ1-6
CDR3aa: CASSKEGHGSYNSPLHF
CDR3nt: TGTGCCAGCAGCAAAGAGGGACATGGCTCCTATAATTCACCCCTCCACTTT

v_gene: TRBV5-4
abundance: .
d_gene: .
j_gene: TRBJ1-6
CDR3aa: CASSSRGTQGSPLHF
CDR3nt: TGTGCCAGCAGCTCAAGAGGGACTCAGGGTTCACCCCTCCACTTT

v_gene: TRBV30
abundance: .
d_gene: TRBD1
j_gene: TRBJ1-6
CDR3aa: CAWSARQGASPLHF
CDR3nt: TGTGCCTGGAGTGCTCGACAGGGGGCTTCACCCCTCCACTTT

v_gene: TRBV6-5
abundance: .
d_gene: TRBD1
j_gene: TRBJ2-7
CDR3aa: CASRRDRAGSEQYF
CDR3nt: TGTGCCAGCAGGCGGGACAGGGCCGGGTCGGAGCAGTACTTC

v_gene: TRBV9
abundance: .
d_gene: .
j_gene: TRBJ1-6
CDR3aa: CASSGSDGNSPLHF
CDR3nt: TGTGCCAGCAGCGGCAGCGACGGGAATTCACCCCTCCACTTT

v_gene: TRBV5-1
abundance: .
d_gene: TRBD2
j_gene: TRBJ2-3
CDR3aa: CASSLAPSGVTDTQYF
CDR3nt: TGCGCCAGCAGCTTGGCGCCTAGCGGGGTGACAGATACGCAGTATTTT

v_gene: TRBV27
abundance: .
d_gene: .
j_gene: TRBJ1-6
CDR3aa: CASSLRVGLGVSPLHF
CDR3nt: TGTGCCAGCAGCCTTCGGGTTGGATTAGGAGTCTCACCCCTCCACTTT

v_gene: TRBV11-2
abundance: .
d_gene: TRBD2
j_gene: TRBJ2-1
CDR3aa: CASSLYGGGAREQFF
CDR3nt: TGTGCCAGCAGCTTATACGGCGGGGGGGCCCGAGAGCAGTTCTTC

v_gene: TRBV5-4
abundance: .
d_gene: .
j_gene: TRBJ1-4
CDR3aa: CASSLGGNEKLFF
CDR3nt: TGTGCCAGCAGCTTAGGAGGGAATGAAAAACTGTTTTTT

v_gene: TRBV5-4
abundance: .
d_gene: .
j_gene: TRBJ1-2
CDR3aa: CASSLGPGDYTF
CDR3nt: TGTGCCAGCAGCTTGGGCCCCGGAGACTACACCTTC

v_gene: TRBV7-8
abundance: .
d_gene: .
j_gene: TRBJ2-2
CDR3aa: CASSLRASSGTGELFF
CDR3nt: TGTGCCAGCAGCTTGCGGGCCTCATCGGGTACCGGGGAGCTGTTTTTT

v_gene: TRBV5-6
abundance: .
d_gene: .
j_gene: TRBJ1-1
CDR3aa: CASSLSTEAFF
CDR3nt: TGTGCCAGCAGCTTGTCGACAGAAGCTTTCTTT

v_gene: TRBV2
abundance: .
d_gene: TRBD1
j_gene: TRBJ2-2
CDR3aa: CASSRDRNTGELFF
CDR3nt: TGTGCCAGCAGCCGGGACAGGAACACCGGGGAGCTGTTTTTT

v_gene: TRBV29-1
abundance: .
d_gene: TRBD1
j_gene: TRBJ2-7
CDR3aa: CSVSGQAYEQYF
CDR3nt: TGCAGCGTCTCGGGACAGGCCTACGAGCAGTACTTC

v_gene: TRBV6-4
abundance: few
d_gene: TRBD1
j_gene: TRBJ1-5
CDR3aa: CANYRDRGQPQHF
CDR3nt: TGTGCCAATTACCGGGACAGGGGACAGCCCCAGCATTTT

v_gene: TRBV6-5
abundance: .
d_gene: TRBD2
j_gene: TRBJ2-7
CDR3aa: CASGTSDVYEQYF
CDR3nt: TGTGCCAGCGGGACTAGCGATGTGTACGAGCAGTACTTC

v_gene: TRBV20-1
abundance: .
d_gene: .
j_gene: TRBJ1-1
CDR3aa: CSVRGSTEAFF
CDR3nt: TGCAGTGTTCGGGGGAGCACTGAAGCTTTCTTT

v_gene: TRBV5-1
abundance: .
d_gene: TRBD1
j_gene: TRBJ1-1
CDR3aa: CASSLRQGNTEAFF
CDR3nt: TGCGCCAGCAGCCTCCGACAGGGGAACACTGAAGCTTTCTTT

v_gene: TRBV6-5
abundance: once
d_gene: TRBD1
j_gene: TRBJ1-5
CDR3aa: CASSSGQGLPQHF
CDR3nt: TGTGCCAGCAGTTCGGGACAGGGGTTGCCCCAGCATTTT

v_gene: TRBV6-6
abundance: .
d_gene: .
j_gene: TRBJ1-2
CDR3aa: CAGGGAYGYTF
CDR3nt: TGTGCCGGGGGGGGCGCCTATGGCTACACCTTC

v_gene: TRBV9
abundance: .
d_gene: TRBD2
j_gene: TRBJ2-2
CDR3aa: CASSMLAGGPTGELFF
CDR3nt: TGTGCCAGCAGCATGTTAGCGGGAGGGCCTACCGGGGAGCTGTTTTTT

v_gene: TRBV11-2
abundance: .
d_gene: .
j_gene: TRBJ1-2
CDR3aa: CASSATQGYYTF
CDR3nt: TGTGCCAGCAGCGCCACCCAGGGTTACTACACCTTC

v_gene: TRBV11-1
abundance: .
d_gene: .
j_gene: TRBJ2-2
CDR3aa: CASSLRRNTGELFF
CDR3nt: TGTGCCAGCAGCTTAAGGAGAAACACCGGGGAGCTGTTTTTT

v_gene: TRBV27
abundance: .
d_gene: .
j_gene: TRBJ1-2
CDR3aa: CASGGSNYGYTF
CDR3nt: TGTGCCAGCGGCGGTTCTAACTATGGCTACACCTTC

v_gene: TRBV6-6
abundance: .
d_gene: .
j_gene: TRBJ1-5
CDR3aa: CASSPGTTNQPQHF
CDR3nt: TGTGCCAGCAGCCCCGGGACAACCAATCAGCCCCAGCATTTT